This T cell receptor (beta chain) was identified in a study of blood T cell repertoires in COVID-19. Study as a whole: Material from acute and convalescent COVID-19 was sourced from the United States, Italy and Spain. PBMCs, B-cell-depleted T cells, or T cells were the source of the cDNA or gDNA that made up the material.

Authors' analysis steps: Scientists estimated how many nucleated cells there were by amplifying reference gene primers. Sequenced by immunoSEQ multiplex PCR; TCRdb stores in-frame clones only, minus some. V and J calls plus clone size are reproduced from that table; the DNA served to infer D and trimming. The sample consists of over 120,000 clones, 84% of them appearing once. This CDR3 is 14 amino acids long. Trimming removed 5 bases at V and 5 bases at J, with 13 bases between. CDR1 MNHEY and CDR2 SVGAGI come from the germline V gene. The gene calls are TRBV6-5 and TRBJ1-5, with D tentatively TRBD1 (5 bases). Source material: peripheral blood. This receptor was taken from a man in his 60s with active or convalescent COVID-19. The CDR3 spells CASSRGGTDQPQHF. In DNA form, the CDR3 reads TGTGCCAGCAGTCGTGGGGGGACCGATCAGCCCCAGCATTTT.